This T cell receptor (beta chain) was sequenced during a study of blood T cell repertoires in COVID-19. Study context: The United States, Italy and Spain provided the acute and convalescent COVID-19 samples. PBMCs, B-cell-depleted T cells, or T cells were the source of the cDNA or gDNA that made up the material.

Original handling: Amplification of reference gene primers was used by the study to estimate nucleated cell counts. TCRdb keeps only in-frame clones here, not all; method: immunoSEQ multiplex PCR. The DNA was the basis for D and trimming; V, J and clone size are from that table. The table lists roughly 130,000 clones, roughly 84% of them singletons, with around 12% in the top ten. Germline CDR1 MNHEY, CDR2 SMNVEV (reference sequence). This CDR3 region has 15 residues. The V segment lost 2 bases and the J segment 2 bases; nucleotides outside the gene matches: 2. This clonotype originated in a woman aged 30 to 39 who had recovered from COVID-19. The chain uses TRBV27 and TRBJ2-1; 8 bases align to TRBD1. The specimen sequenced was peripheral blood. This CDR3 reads CASSLQQGAYNEQFF. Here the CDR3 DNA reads TGTGCCAGCAGTTTACAACAGGGGGCCTACAATGAGCAGTTCTTC.